This paragraph covers one TCR beta chain sequence. As yet, its antigen is unknown. This entry comes from a study of T cells in Graves' hyperthyroidism and ophthalmopathy. V trimming: 1 base; J trimming: 4 bases; junction bases outside the gene matches: 7. Per germline, CDR1 LGHDT and CDR2 YNNKEL (reference sequence). This CDR3 is 16 amino acids long. Amplification targeted TCR beta CDR3 regions from RNA transcripts. TCR CDR3 underwent first-round RT-PCR with the HTBI primer set. From the multiplex PCR reads, TCRdb called clonotypes with MiXCR, one entry per CDR3 protein. The table shows 300,000 to 400,000 distinct CDR3 sequences, with over 15% occurring only once. Study observations and caveats: The model made its ophthalmopathy prediction, and onset followed a median approximately 6 months later.

Absence of ophthalmopathy progression within 18 months defined stable Graves' hyperthyroidism. This sequence originates from a woman in her forties or fifties with Graves' hyperthyroidism. The chain couples TRBV3-1 to TRBJ2-5; 9 positions agree with TRBD2. The sample was blood. For the CDR3, the DNA is TGTGCCAGCAGCCAAGCAGGCGGGGGGGCACCAGAGACCCAGTACTTC. Amino acid sequence: CASSQAGGGAPETQYF.